The sequence of this T cell receptor (beta chain) was determined in a study of cytomegalovirus exposure and HLA in healthy donors. PCR employed 60 Vbeta and 13 Jbeta primers. Profiling relied on immunoSEQ multiplex PCR, and the TCRdb table lists in-frame clones only, not all of them. This sample has 93,000 or so clones, with approximately 66% found just once. V shed 3 bases and J 5 bases; nucleotides not matched to a gene: 6. CDR1 and CDR2 from the germline V gene are SGHRS and YFSETQ. CDR3 length: 14 amino acids. As for this clone: What it binds is not known.

Study-level results: TCR beta chain V- and J-gene trimming was linked, in a later analysis, to a missense variant in DCLRE1C. Most TCR sequences were uncommon, yet certain public TCRs appeared in many donors. Most likely, a cluster of highly shared sequence variants arose as a sequencing artifact. Common viral pathogens seemed to be connected with several of the most significant clusters, according to a later analysis.

V gene TRBV5-1 combines with J gene TRBJ2-5; 8 nucleotides match TRBD1. The specimen sequenced was PBMCs. The clonotype comes from a woman between 50 and 59 years old in good health and CMV-seronegative. In DNA, the CDR3 is TGCGCCAGCAGCTCCGGACAGGGAAGGGAGACCCAGTACTTC. This codes for CASSSGQGRETQYF.